What follows describes a single TCR beta chain. Germline V CDR1 and CDR2: MNHEY, SVGAGI. V was pared by 7 bases and J by 8 bases, with 12 bases of the junction left unmatched. This CDR3 region has 15 residues. TCRdb's copy holds only in-frame clones and misses some; the assay was immunoSEQ multiplex PCR. There are 50,000 to 65,000 clones in the sample; roughly 86% occur only once, and approximately 0.93% lies in the top ten. The source of the sample is a study of blood T cell repertoires in COVID-19. On the study more broadly: Sites in the United States, Italy and Spain provided acute and convalescent COVID-19 samples.

Sequenced sample: peripheral blood. The sequence was collected from a man in his 70s with acute or convalescent COVID-19. This chain uses TRBV6-5 with TRBJ1-4; TRBD1 matches 8 bases. CDR3 loop: CASTGKRTGLEKLFF. In DNA form, the CDR3 reads TGTGCCAGCACCGGAAAACGGACAGGGCTCGAAAAACTGTTTTTT.